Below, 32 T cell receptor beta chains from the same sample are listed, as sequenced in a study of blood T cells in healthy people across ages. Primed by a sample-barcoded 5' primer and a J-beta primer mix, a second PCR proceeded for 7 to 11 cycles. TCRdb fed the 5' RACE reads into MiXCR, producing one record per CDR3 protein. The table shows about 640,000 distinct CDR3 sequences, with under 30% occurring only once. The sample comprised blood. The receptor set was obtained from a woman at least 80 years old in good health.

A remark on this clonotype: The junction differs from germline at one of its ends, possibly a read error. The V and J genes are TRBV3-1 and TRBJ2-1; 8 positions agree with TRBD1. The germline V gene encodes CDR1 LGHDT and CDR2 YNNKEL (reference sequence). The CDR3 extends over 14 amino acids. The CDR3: CASGQDRAYNEQFF. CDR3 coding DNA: TGTGCCAGCGGCCAGGACAGGGCATACAATGAGCAGTTCTTC.

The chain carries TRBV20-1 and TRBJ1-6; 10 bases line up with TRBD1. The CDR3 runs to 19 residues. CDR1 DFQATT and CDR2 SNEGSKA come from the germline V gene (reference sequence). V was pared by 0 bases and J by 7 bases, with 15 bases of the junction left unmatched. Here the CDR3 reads CSARDVRQGALSVNSPLHF. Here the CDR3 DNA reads TGCAGTGCTAGAGATGTACGACAGGGGGCCCTAAGTGTAAATTCACCCCTCCACTTT.

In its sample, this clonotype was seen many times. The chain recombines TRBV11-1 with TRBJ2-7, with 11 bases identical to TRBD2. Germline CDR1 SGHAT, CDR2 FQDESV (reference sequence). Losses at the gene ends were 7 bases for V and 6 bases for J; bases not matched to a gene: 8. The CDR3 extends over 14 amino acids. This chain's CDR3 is CASNKGTSGSEQYF. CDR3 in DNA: TGTGCCAGCAACAAAGGGACTAGCGGATCCGAGCAGTACTTC. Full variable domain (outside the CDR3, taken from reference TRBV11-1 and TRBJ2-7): EAEVAQSPRYKITEKSQAVAFWCDPISGHATLYWYRQILGQGPELLVQFQDESVVDDSQLPKDRFSAERLKGVDSTLKIQPAELGDSAMYLCASNKGTSGSEQYFGPGTRLTVT.

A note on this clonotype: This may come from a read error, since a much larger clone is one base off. The CDR3 reads CASSLLADEQYF. CDR3 DNA sequence: TGTGCCAGCAGTTTATTAGCGGATGAGCAGTACTTC. The chain uses TRBV28 and TRBJ2-5; weak D call: TRBD2 (6 bases). Germline lookup yields CDR1 MDHEN and CDR2 SYDVKM. The CDR3 runs to 12 residues. V was trimmed by 1 base and J by 11 bases, leaving 11 bases between them.

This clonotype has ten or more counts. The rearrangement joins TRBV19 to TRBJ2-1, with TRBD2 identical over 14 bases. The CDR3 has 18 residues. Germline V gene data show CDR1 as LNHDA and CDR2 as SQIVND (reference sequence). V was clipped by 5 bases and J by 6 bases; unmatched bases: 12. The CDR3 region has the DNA TGTGCCAGTAGTTCCCGACTAGCGGGGGGGACGGGGGCCAATGAGCAGTTCTTC. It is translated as CASSSRLAGGTGANEQFF. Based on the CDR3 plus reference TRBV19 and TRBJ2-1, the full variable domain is DGGITQSPKYLFRKEGQNVTLSCEQNLNHDAMYWYRQDPGQGLRLIYYSQIVNDFQKGDIAEGYSVSREKKESFPLTVTSAQKNPTAFYLCASSSRLAGGTGANEQFFGPGTRLTVL.

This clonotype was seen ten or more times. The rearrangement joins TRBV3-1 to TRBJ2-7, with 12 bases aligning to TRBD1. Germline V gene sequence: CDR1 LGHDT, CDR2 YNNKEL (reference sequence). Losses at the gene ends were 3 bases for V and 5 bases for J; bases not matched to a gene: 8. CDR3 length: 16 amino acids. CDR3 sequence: CASSHPPGTGGNEQYF. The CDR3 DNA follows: TGTGCCAGCAGCCACCCGCCCGGGACAGGGGGCAACGAGCAGTACTTC.

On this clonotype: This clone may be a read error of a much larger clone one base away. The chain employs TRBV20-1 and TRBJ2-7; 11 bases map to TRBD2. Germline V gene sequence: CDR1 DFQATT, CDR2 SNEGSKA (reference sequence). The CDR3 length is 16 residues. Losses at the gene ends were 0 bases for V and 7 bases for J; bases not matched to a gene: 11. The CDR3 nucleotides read TGCAGTGCTAGAGACCTAGCGGGAGGAACCCCACATGAGCAGTACTTC. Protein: CSARDLAGGTPHEQYF.

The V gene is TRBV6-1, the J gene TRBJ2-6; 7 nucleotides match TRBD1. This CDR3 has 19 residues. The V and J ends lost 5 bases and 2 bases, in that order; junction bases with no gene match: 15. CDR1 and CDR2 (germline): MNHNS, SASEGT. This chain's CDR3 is CASSPLGPLDRAGANVLTF. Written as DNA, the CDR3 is TGTGCCAGCAGTCCACTAGGGCCTCTCGACAGGGCTGGGGCCAACGTCCTGACTTTC.

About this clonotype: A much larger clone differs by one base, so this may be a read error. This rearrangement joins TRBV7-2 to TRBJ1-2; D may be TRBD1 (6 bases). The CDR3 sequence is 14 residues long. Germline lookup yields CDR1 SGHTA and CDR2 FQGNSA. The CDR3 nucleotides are TGTGCCAGCAGCTTAGGGCAGGGGAGATATGGCTGCACCTTC. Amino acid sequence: CASSLGQGRYGCTF.

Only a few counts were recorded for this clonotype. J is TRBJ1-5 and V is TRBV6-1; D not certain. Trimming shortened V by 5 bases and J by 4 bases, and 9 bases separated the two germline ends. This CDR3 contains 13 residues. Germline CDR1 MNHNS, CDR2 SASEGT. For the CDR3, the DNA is TGTGCCAGCAGTCGAGAAGAAAATCAGCCCCAGCATTTT. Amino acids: CASSREENQPQHF.

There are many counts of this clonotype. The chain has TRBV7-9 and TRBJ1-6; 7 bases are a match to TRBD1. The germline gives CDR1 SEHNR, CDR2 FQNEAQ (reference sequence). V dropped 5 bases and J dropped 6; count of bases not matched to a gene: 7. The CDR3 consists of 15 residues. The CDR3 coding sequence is TGTGCCAGCAGCACGGACAGGTTCCCTAATTCACCCCTCCACTTT. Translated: CASSTDRFPNSPLHF.

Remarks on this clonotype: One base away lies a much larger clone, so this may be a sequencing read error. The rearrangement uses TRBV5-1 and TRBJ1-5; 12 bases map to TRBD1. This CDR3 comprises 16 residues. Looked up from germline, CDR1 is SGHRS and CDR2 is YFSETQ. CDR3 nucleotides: TGCACCAGCAGCTTGGAGGGGACAGGGGGCGATCAGCCCCAGCATTTT. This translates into CTSSLEGTGGDQPQHF. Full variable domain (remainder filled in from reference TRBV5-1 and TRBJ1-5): KAGVTQTPRYLIKTRGQQVTLSCSPISGHRSVSWYQQTPGQGLQFLFEYFSETQRNKGNFPGRFSGRQFSNSRSEMNVSTLELGDSALYLCTSSLEGTGGDQPQHFGDGTRLSIL.

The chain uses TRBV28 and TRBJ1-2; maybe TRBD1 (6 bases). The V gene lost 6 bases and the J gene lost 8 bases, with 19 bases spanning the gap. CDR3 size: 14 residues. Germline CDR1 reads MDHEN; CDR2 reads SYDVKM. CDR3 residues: CASSTGSGPLGYTF. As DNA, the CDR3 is TGTGCCAGCAGCACAGGGTCCGGGCCCTTGGGCTACACCTTC.

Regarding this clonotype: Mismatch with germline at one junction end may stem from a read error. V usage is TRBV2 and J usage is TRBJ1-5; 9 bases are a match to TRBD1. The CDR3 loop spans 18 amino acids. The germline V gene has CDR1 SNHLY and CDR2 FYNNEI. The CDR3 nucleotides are TGTGCCAGCAACGGACAGGGGAGGGGAGGTGTTAGCGATCAGCCCCAGCATTTT. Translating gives CASNGQGRGGVSDQPQHF.

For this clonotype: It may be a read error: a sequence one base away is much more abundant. CDR3 nucleotides: TGTGCCAGCAGCCATGGGGGGGCCCTTGGCGATACGCAGTATTTT. This gives the protein CASSHGGALGDTQYF. The rearrangement uses TRBV3-1 and TRBJ2-3, with a weak D call TRBD2 (7 bases). The CDR3 spans 15 residues. The V end lost 3 bases, the J end lost 6 bases, and 16 bases lay between the germline ends. CDR1 and CDR2 (germline): LGHDT, YNNKEL (reference sequence).

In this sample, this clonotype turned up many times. The CDR3 loop reads CASSSGQGVSKPQHF. The CDR3 DNA sequence: TGTGCCAGCAGCTCCGGACAGGGAGTCTCCAAGCCCCAGCATTTT. The chain employs TRBV7-2 and TRBJ1-5, with 8 positions matching TRBD1. CDR1 SGHTA and CDR2 FQGNSA come from the germline V gene. The ends lost 4 bases at V and 8 bases at J; junction bases unmatched: 10. The CDR3 length is 15 residues.

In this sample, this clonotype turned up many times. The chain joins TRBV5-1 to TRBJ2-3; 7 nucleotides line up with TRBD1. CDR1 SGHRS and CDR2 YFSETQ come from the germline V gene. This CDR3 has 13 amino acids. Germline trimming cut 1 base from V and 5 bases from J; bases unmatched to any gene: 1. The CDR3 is CASSLNRGDTQYF. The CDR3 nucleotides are TGCGCCAGCAGCTTGAACAGGGGAGATACGCAGTATTTT. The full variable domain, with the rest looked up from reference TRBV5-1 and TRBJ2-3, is KAGVTQTPRYLIKTRGQQVTLSCSPISGHRSVSWYQQTPGQGLQFLFEYFSETQRNKGNFPGRFSGRQFSNSRSEMNVSTLELGDSALYLCASSLNRGDTQYFGPGTRLTVL.

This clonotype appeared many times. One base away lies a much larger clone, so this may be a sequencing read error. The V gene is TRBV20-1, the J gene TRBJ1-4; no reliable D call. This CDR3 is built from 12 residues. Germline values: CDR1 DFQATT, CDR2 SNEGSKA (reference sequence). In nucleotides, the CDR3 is TGCAGTGCTAGAGATCAGACGGAAAAACGGTTTTTT. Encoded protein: CSARDQTEKRFF.

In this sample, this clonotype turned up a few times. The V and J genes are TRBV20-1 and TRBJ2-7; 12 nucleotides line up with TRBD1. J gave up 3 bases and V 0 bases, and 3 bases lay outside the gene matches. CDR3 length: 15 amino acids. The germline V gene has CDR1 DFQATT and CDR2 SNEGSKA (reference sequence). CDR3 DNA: TGCAGTGCTAGAGATTGGGACAGGGGGCTCTACGAGCAGTACTTC. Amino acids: CSARDWDRGLYEQYF.

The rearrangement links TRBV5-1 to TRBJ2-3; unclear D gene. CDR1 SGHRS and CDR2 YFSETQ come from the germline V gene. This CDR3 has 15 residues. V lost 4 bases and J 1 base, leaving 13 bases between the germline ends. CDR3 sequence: CASSRPATGTDTQYF. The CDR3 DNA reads TGCGCCAGCAGCCGCCCAGCGACCGGCACAGATACGCAGTATTTT.

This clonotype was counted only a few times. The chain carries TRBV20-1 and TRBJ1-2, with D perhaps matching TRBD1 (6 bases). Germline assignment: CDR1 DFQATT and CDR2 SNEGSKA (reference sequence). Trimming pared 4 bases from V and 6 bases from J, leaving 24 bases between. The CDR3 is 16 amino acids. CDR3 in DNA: TGCAGTGCTACCCCCTACAGGGTGCCTACGAGGGATGGCTACACCTTC. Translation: CSATPYRVPTRDGYTF.

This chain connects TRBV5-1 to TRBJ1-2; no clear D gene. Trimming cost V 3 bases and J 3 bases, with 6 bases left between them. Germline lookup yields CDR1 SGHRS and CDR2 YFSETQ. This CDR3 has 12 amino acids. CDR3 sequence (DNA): TGCGCCAGCAGCTCCGAATACTATGGCTACACCTTC. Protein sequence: CASSSEYYGYTF.

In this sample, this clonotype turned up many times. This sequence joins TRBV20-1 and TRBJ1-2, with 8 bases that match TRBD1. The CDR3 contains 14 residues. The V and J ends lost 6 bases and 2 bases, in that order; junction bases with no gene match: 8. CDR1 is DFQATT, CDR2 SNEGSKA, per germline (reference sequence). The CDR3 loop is CSAPGGRRNYGYTF. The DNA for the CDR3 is TGCAGTGCCCCAGGGGGCAGGAGGAACTATGGCTACACCTTC.

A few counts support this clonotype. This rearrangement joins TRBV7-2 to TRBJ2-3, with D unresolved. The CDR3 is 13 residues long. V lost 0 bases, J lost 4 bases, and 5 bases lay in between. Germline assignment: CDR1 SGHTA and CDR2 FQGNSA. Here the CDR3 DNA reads TGTGCCAGCAGCTTAGCCTGGGCAGATACGCAGTATTTT. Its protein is CASSLAWADTQYF. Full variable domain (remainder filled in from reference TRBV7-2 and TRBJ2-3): GAGVSQSPSNKVTEKGKDVELRCDPISGHTALYWYRQSLGQGLEFLIYFQGNSAPDKSGLPSDRFSAERTGGSVSTLTIQRTQQEDSAVYLCASSLAWADTQYFGPGTRLTVL.

CDR3 protein: CASSPDREAGYTF. In DNA, the CDR3 is TGTGCCAGCAGCCCGGACAGGGAAGCGGGCTACACCTTC. The chain has TRBV6-4 and TRBJ1-2; TRBD1 matches at 8 bases. The CDR3 is 13 residues long. V dropped 6 bases and J dropped 8; count of bases not matched to a gene: 8. Germline CDR1 reads MRHNA; CDR2 reads SNTAGT.

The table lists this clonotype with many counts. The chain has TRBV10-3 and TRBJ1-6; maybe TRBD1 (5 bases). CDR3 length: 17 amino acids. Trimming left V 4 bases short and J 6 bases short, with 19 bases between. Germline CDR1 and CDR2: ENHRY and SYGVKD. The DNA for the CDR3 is TGTGCCATCAGTGTGAGTGTCGGGGGACCCACTAATTCACCCCTCCACTTT. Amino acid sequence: CAISVSVGGPTNSPLHF.

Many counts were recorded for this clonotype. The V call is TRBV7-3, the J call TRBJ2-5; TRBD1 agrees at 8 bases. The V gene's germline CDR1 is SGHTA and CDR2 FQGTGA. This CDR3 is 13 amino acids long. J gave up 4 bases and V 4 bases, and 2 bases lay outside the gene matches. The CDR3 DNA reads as TGTGCCAGCAGCTCAACAGGGGGAGAGACCCAGTACTTC. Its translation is CASSSTGGETQYF.

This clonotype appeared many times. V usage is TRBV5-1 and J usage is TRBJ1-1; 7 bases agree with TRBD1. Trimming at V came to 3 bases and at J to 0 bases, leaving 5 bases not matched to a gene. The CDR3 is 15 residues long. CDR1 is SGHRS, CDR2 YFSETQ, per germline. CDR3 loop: CASSSDREMNTEAFF. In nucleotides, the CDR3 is TGCGCCAGCAGCTCAGACAGGGAAATGAACACTGAAGCTTTCTTT.

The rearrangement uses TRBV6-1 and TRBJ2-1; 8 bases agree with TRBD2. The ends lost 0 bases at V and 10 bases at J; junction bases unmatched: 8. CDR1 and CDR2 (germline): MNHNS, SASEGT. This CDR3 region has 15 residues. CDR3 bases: TGTGCCAGCAGTGAAGCGCACGCGGGGGGCAGAGAGCAGTTCTTC. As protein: CASSEAHAGGREQFF.

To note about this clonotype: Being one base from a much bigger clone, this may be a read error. The CDR3 region has the DNA TGTGCCAGCAGGCGGGGAAGCTCTGGGGCCAACGTCCGGACTTTC. Its translation: CASRRGSSGANVRTF. The V call is TRBV7-3, the J call TRBJ2-6; D might be TRBD2 (6 bases). Germline values: CDR1 SGHTA, CDR2 FQGTGA. The CDR3 is made up of 15 amino acids.

The CDR3 protein is CASRPGRRGLSRGPGNTIYF. DNA of the CDR3: TGTGCCAGCAGACCGGGGCGGAGGGGGCTATCGAGGGGTCCTGGAAACACCATATATTTT. The V gene is TRBV12-3 or TRBV12-4, the J gene TRBJ1-3; 7 bases are shared with TRBD1. V lost 6 bases to trimming and J lost 2 bases; unmatched junction nucleotides: 22. The CDR3 consists of 20 residues.

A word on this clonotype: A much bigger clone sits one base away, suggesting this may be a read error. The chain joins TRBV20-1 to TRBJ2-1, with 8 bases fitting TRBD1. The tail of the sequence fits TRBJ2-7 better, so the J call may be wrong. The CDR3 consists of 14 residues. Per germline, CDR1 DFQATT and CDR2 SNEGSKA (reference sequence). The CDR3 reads CSERRQGAYNEQYF. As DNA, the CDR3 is TGCAGTGAGAGAAGGCAGGGGGCCTACAATGAGCAGTACTTC.